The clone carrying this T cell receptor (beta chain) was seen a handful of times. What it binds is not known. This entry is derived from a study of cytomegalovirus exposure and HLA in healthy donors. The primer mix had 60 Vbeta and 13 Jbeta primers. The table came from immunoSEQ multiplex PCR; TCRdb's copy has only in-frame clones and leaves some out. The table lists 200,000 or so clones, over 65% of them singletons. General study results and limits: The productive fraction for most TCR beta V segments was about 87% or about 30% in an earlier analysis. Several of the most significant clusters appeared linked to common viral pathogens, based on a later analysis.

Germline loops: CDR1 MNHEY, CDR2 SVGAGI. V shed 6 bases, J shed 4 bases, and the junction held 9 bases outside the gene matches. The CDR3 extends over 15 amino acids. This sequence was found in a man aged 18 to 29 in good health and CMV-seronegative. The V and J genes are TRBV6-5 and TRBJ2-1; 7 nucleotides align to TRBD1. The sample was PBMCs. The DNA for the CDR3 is TGTGCCAGCAGCCCGGGACAGAGAACTTACAATGAGCAGTTCTTC. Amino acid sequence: CASSPGQRTYNEQFF.